The subject of this entry is one T cell receptor (beta chain). This sample is drawn from a study of blood T cell repertoires in COVID-19. Study-level background: The origin of the acute and convalescent COVID-19 samples was the United States, Italy and Spain. In each case, the material was cDNA or gDNA derived from T cells, B-cell-depleted T cells, or PBMCs.

Per the germline V gene, CDR1 is LNHDA and CDR2 is SQIVND (reference sequence). The V gene end was trimmed by 2 bases and the J gene end by 3 bases; junction bases not matched to a gene: 7. The CDR3 is 15 amino acids. Original handling: Reference gene primer amplification gave estimated nucleated cell counts. TCRdb keeps only in-frame clones here, not all; method: immunoSEQ multiplex PCR. The V and J calls and clone size come from that table; D and trimming were worked out from the DNA. This sample has around 75,000 clones, with 90% found just once. The clonotype was recovered from a human donor in a cohort sampled during active COVID-19. The sequencing input was peripheral blood. The chain carries TRBV19 and TRBJ2-7; the match to TRBD1 covers 7 bases. Written as DNA, the CDR3 is TGTGCCAGTAGTATATCGGGAAGGACAGGCTACGAGCAGTACTTC. Encoded protein: CASSISGRTGYEQYF. The variable domain in full, with the rest retrieved from reference TRBV19 and TRBJ2-7, is DGGITQSPKYLFRKEGQNVTLSCEQNLNHDAMYWYRQDPGQGLRLIYYSQIVNDFQKGDIAEGYSVSREKKESFPLTVTSAQKNPTAFYLCASSISGRTGYEQYFGPGTRLTVT.